This paragraph reports one T cell receptor (beta chain). In this sample, this clonotype turned up a few times. Its specific antigen is unknown. No much larger clone is present one base from it, and per-base qualities are unavailable. CDR1 and CDR2 are drawn from the germline V gene: SGHRS, YFSETQ. The CDR3 spans 11 residues, from the cysteine through the phenylalanine. Left in the record is the CDR3 DNA by itself, 33 bases read in frame from the first base. The junction shows trimming of 4 bases on V and 6 bases on J, plus 4 bases between the germline ends. This sample is part of a study of molecular identifiers for immune sequencing clone quantification (dated by TCRdb to 2017 to 2018). Study-wide context: In a replicate experiment, RNA from around 18,000 or 91,000 naive CD8 T cells was split into five aliquots, four of which were sequenced. The study was a methods study using CD8 T cells to benchmark molecular-identifier clustering-based TCR repertoire sequencing (MIDCIRS) and TCR RNA copy counting. Broader findings and caveats from the paper: Modeling indicated roughly 3.3 TCR RNA copies recovered per cell, compared with about 9.7 by digital PCR, which implies a capture efficiency of approximately 30%. Spiked-in Jurkat TCR RNA equivalent to a single cell was reported to be detectable even among over 800,000 naive CD8 T cells. When barcode sub-clustering was omitted, TCR diversity was inflated by chimeric consensus sequences, with chimeras reaching as high as 47%. Naive libraries contained spiked-in Jurkat TCR RNA (around eleven copies' worth), which is not part of the donor repertoire. In CMV-specific effector cells, clones with more than 20 RNA copies accounted for over 99% of molecules, whereas in naive cells such clones accounted for under 1%. Identical TCR molecules sharing a barcode could cause highly expanded clone sizes to be underestimated.

The library came from PCR. TCRdb lists the instrument as NextSeq 500. Bulk TCR libraries were made following a previously described method, with the TCR primers given in Table S5. The Qiagen AllPrep DNA/RNA kit was used to purify total RNA. Before analysis, reads from multiple sequencing runs of the same library were pooled. The authors' analysis ran thus. Reads were retained only if an exact TCR constant sequence was present, and the retained reads were trimmed to 150 nt and grouped according to their 12-nt molecular barcodes. Within each barcode group, reads were sub-clustered at a 15% Levenshtein threshold, and quality-weighted consensus sequences were built per RNA molecule. Non-functional sequences were filtered out, along with any lower-count sequence sitting one edit away from another sequence. Barcode sub-clusters with fewer than 20% of the maximum read count were removed, based on fitting two negative binomial distributions. Starting from the raw public reads, TCRdb applied fastp trimming at Q25, assembled clones with MiXCR and retained in-frame beta chains. Entries that share a CDR3 protein sequence are merged under the most common genes and DNA. The V and J calls here are based on TCRdb, not the publication. This sample comprises nearly 55,000 distinct CDR3 sequences, approximately 34% of them detected only once. 3.5% to 4.5% of the sample lies in the top ten.

Libraries of naive CD8 T cells were generated from roughly 20,000 to 1,000,000 sorted cells, with 10%, 30% or 50% of the purified RNA used. Naive CD8 T cells were FACS-sorted as CD8+CD4-CCR7+CD45RA+ on a BD FACSAria II into RLT Plus buffer. To test detection sensitivity, Jurkat RNA equivalent to more than 8 TCR copies was spiked into samples of roughly 18,000-1,000,000 naive CD8 T cells. CD8 T cells were enriched using RosetteSep CD8+ T Cell Enrichment Cocktail and Ficoll-Paque, and the enriched cells then underwent ACK red cell lysis. The sample was naive CD8+ T cells from blood, with Jurkat cell RNA spiked in. Taken with the paper, the label for cell subset or site translates to: FACS-sorted CD8+CD4-CCR7+CD45RA+ naive T cells. The chain is made from TRBV5-1 and TRBJ2-2; no D gene call is confident. This TCR was sampled from a human donor in good health. Some libraries in this study had Jurkat cell RNA spiked in. DNA sequence: TGCGCCAGCAGCGATTCCGGGGAGCTGTTTTTT. Its coded protein is CASSDSGELFF.